This T cell receptor (beta chain) was found in a study of OX40 agonist ivuxolimab in advanced cancers. As for the study in general: The group had a mean age of about 60 years, ranged from about 20 to 79, and was around 86% male.

Study-level results: In the 0.1 to 3.0 mg/kg range, CD4+ and CD8+ blood T cells had expanded clonally by week 6. Compared with others, partial responders at 0.1-3.0 mg/kg displayed clonal expansion among the lowest.

The table came from immunoSEQ multiplex PCR; TCRdb's copy has only in-frame clones and leaves some out. This sample carries about 53,000 clones, about four fifths of them seen once, and the ten largest clones take 2% to 3%. About this clone: Its matching antigen is unknown.

Enrollment shut out patients with autoimmune disease history or systemic immunosuppression. The receptor's source is an adult with an advanced solid tumor such as melanoma, head and neck, liver or kidney cancer. The specimen was CD4+ or CD8+ T cells sorted from blood, collected in a trial of the OX40 agonist ivuxolimab.

DNA for the CDR3: TGTGCCAGCAGCTTAATCTTCGGGACAGGGGGCTCCTACAATGAGCAGTTCTTC. Residues: CASSLIFGTGGSYNEQFF. The chain couples TRBV7-2 to TRBJ2-1; 11 bases map to TRBD1. The CDR3 runs 18 residues. Per the germline V gene, CDR1 is SGHTA and CDR2 is FQGNSA. V lost 2 bases, J lost 0 bases, and 6 bases stayed unmatched.